A selection of T cell receptor beta chains follows, all from one sample in a study of T cell responses to AZD1222 COVID-19 vaccine. The protocol was immunoSEQ multiplex PCR, while the TCRdb copy is restricted to in-frame clones and leaves out a portion. The table includes 100,000 or so clones, about 88% detected once. This specimen was peripheral blood, taken on day 0 of AZD1222 vaccination. The receptors originated from an adult in good health. Each CDR3 is given without its conserved first and last residue. The order of the fields is V gene, J gene, D gene, CDR3 protein. The D gene is left open where the match is weak.

TRBV6-5	TRBJ1-1	TRBD1	ASRRTGAAGAF
TRBV3-1/TRBV3-2	TRBJ1-3	NA	ASSQVGGAGGNTIY
TRBV5-1	TRBJ1-2	NA	ATSADSTNYGYT
TRBV12-3/TRBV12-4	TRBJ1-2	NA	ASSLGGAYGYT
TRBV20-1	TRBJ1-2	TRBD1	SARTGDGYT
TRBV24-1	TRBJ2-7	TRBD2	ATSDPNGAGGRYEQY
TRBV7-6	TRBJ2-2	TRBD2	ASSLESSGTQTGELF
TRBV6-5	TRBJ1-6	TRBD1	ASSYSQGSGGSPLH
TRBV24-1	TRBJ1-1	NA	ATSTGLGTEAF
TRBV27	TRBJ2-1	NA	ASSLIIGVTDEQF
TRBV27	TRBJ2-3	NA	ASRLLTRISDTQY
TRBV12-3/TRBV12-4	TRBJ1-1	TRBD1	ASSFGTGSEAF
TRBV4-1	TRBJ1-1	NA	ASSPLSTPEAF
TRBV11-3	TRBJ1-1	TRBD1	ASSSGTGRGTEAF
TRBV5-1	TRBJ2-2	TRBD1	ASSYGQRDSSNTGELF
TRBV4-1	TRBJ2-2	TRBD1	ASSQDGQGAVTGELF
TRBV27	TRBJ2-7	NA	ASSFQRQAVEQY
TRBV10-3	TRBJ2-1	TRBD2	AISGRLADYRNEQF
TRBV6-6	TRBJ2-5	TRBD1	ASSPGTGQETQY
TRBV7-9	TRBJ2-2	NA	ASSLLPGRTGELF
TRBV6-1	TRBJ2-7	TRBD1	ASSESGQGPPSYEQY
TRBV6-5	TRBJ1-2	TRBD1	ASRGTGENYGYT
TRBV10-3	TRBJ2-7	TRBD1	AIGGQGSYEQY
TRBV5-1	TRBJ1-2	NA	ASSLEGPANGYT
TRBV7-8	TRBJ1-1	NA	ASSLAGRFLNTEAF
TRBV20-1	TRBJ2-1	NA	SASPRGEGF
TRBV1	TRBJ1-6	NA	TSSRTGLNSPLH
TRBV3-1/TRBV3-2	TRBJ2-3	TRBD2	ASSQGQGLAGPITDTQY
TRBV27	TRBJ1-2	NA	ASRDSLFGYT
TRBV2	TRBJ2-7	TRBD2	ASSPGRGTYEQY
TRBV3-1/TRBV3-2	TRBJ2-7	NA	ASSRHPSYEQY
TRBV24-1	TRBJ1-2	NA	ATSGGPGQANYGYT
TRBV9	TRBJ2-2	NA	ASSSLRTDRNTGELF
TRBV6-5	TRBJ2-2	NA	ASSYSNVGELF
TRBV20-1	TRBJ2-7	TRBD2	SASISGTSYEQY
TRBV15	TRBJ2-7	NA	ATSREETNDEQY
TRBV30	TRBJ2-1	NA	AWSDQLAPLYNEQF
TRBV5-1	TRBJ2-1	TRBD2	ASSLGTTNEQF
TRBV19	TRBJ2-7	NA	ASSISRNSYEQY
TRBV5-1	TRBJ1-2	NA	ASSLDKSGST